This passage covers 29 T cell receptor beta chains from one sample sequenced in a study of blood T cell repertoires in COVID-19. The repertoire was sequenced with immunoSEQ multiplex PCR; TCRdb's copy has only in-frame clones and lacks some. The sample includes some 220,000 clones, 65% to 90% seen only once; the top ten take more than 2%. Sequencing was performed on peripheral blood. The receptors come from a woman aged 70-85 years with COVID-19, enrolled during active disease.

The chain couples TRBV10-3 to TRBJ1-2, with 8 bases lining up with TRBD1. J gave up 6 bases and V 0 bases, and 12 bases lay outside the gene matches. Germline V CDR1 and CDR2: ENHRY, SYGVKD. The CDR3 is 17 amino acids. CDR3 DNA: TGTGCCATCAGTGAGTCGAAGGGCGGCAGGGGGCAGAATGGCTACACCTTC. Its protein is CAISESKGGRGQNGYTF.

This clone has just one count. Written as DNA, the CDR3 is TGTGCCAGCAGTGAAGCTTTTGGCCTAGCGGGGGGACGGGATAGGACCCAGTACTTC. Translation gives CASSEAFGLAGGRDRTQYF. This chain uses TRBV2 with TRBJ2-5; TRBD2 matches 11 bases. Germline CDR1 and CDR2: SNHLY and FYNNEI. CDR3 length: 19 residues. V shed 0 bases, J shed 7 bases, and the junction held 16 bases outside the gene matches.

The rearrangement joins TRBV19 to TRBJ2-7, with 9 bases lining up with TRBD1. The CDR3 is 13 amino acids. Germline assignment: CDR1 LNHDA and CDR2 SQIVND (reference sequence). V was pared by 7 bases and J by 3 bases, with 4 bases of the junction left unmatched. The CDR3 DNA reads as TGTGCCAGTACCCCGGGACAGGGCTACGAGCAGTACTTC. Its protein is CASTPGQGYEQYF.

V and J are TRBV11-2 and TRBJ1-6; the D gene is possibly TRBD1 (6 bases). From germline, CDR1 is SGHAT and CDR2 FQNNGV. The germline V and J ends were trimmed by 5 bases and 12 bases, with 14 bases remaining between them. The CDR3 is made up of 13 amino acids. The CDR3, as DNA: TGTGCCAGCAGCACAGGGCCCCTGGAACCCCTCCACTTT. Translating it yields CASSTGPLEPLHF.

This sequence joins TRBV11-3 and TRBJ1-2; possible D gene TRBD1, 6 bases. V gave up 1 base and J gave up 5 bases, with 11 bases separating them. The length of the CDR3 is 14 residues. The germline gives CDR1 SGHNT, CDR2 YENEEA. This CDR3 is CASSLGRGGYGYTF. CDR3 DNA sequence: TGTGCCAGCAGCTTAGGCAGGGGCGGGTATGGCTACACCTTC.

The V gene is TRBV2, the J gene TRBJ1-2; 7 bases match TRBD1. This CDR3 is built from 14 residues. Unmatched junction bases numbered 2, after V lost 4 bases and J lost 0 bases. Germline CDR1 is SNHLY and CDR2 is FYNNEI. This CDR3 reads CASSAQGSNYGYTF. The CDR3 coding sequence is TGTGCCAGCAGTGCACAGGGGTCTAACTATGGCTACACCTTC.

The chain joins TRBV6-4 to TRBJ2-1; D is perhaps TRBD1 (7 bases). This CDR3 region has 14 residues. Per germline, CDR1 MRHNA and CDR2 SNTAGT. V was trimmed by 1 base and J by 9 bases, leaving 13 bases between them. CDR3 sequence: CASSDLGTAGEQFF. CDR3 DNA: TGTGCCAGCAGTGACTTAGGGACAGCGGGTGAGCAGTTCTTC.

As DNA, the CDR3 is TGTGCCAGTAGTACACGGACAGGTTTGGTAAACACCATATATTTT. Its protein is CASSTRTGLVNTIYF. This rearrangement joins TRBV19 to TRBJ1-3, with 7 nucleotides matching TRBD1. Losses at the gene ends were 4 bases for V and 6 bases for J; bases not matched to a gene: 9. The CDR3 is 15 amino acids. Germline CDR1 is LNHDA and CDR2 is SQIVND (reference sequence).

This chain connects TRBV7-2 to TRBJ1-1; no clear D. The germline gives CDR1 SGHTA, CDR2 FQGNSA. V lost 3 bases, J lost 1 base, and 12 bases lay in between. This CDR3 has 15 amino acids. CDR3 protein: CASSFGGPRNTEAFF. Written as DNA, the CDR3 is TGTGCCAGCAGCTTCGGAGGTCCAAGGAACACTGAAGCTTTCTTT.

The chain joins TRBV5-4 to TRBJ1-1; the D gene is possibly TRBD1 (5 bases). In germline, CDR1 is SGHNT, CDR2 YYREEE (reference sequence). The CDR3 covers 14 residues. The ends were cut back, 0 bases at V and 6 bases at J, with 12 bases in the middle. The CDR3 coding sequence is TGTGCCAGCAGCTTGGGCCGGGACTTCGCTGAAGCTTTCTTT. Residues: CASSLGRDFAEAFF.

This chain links TRBV5-4 with TRBJ1-6, with 8 nucleotides matching TRBD1. J was trimmed by 2 bases and V by 0 bases; bases with no gene match: 13. The length of the CDR3 is 20 residues. The germline gives CDR1 SGHNT, CDR2 YYREEE (reference sequence). CDR3 nucleotide sequence: TGTGCCAGCAGCTTGGGTCCGGGGCAGGGGGCGCTAACCTATAATTCACCCCTCCACTTT. Amino acid sequence: CASSLGPGQGALTYNSPLHF.

The CDR3 here is CASSLRAGLGEQYF. The CDR3 DNA follows: TGTGCCAGCAGCTTAAGGGCAGGGCTGGGCGAGCAGTACTTC. The chain links TRBV3-1 (or the pseudogene TRBV3-2) to TRBJ2-7, with D perhaps TRBD1 (5 bases). The CDR3 is made up of 14 amino acids. The V end was cut by 5 bases, the J end by 6 bases, with 17 bases between. Per the germline V gene, CDR1 is LGHDT and CDR2 is YNNKEL (reference sequence).

The chain is built from TRBV9 and TRBJ2-1; D unresolved. In germline, CDR1 is SGDLS, CDR2 YYNGEE. The V gene lost 0 bases and the J gene lost 4 bases, with 8 bases spanning the gap. The CDR3 sequence is 14 residues long. CDR3 bases: TGTGCCAGCAGCGTAGCGTCCGGTTACAATGAGCAGTTCTTC. It specifies CASSVASGYNEQFF.

The rearrangement links TRBV27 to TRBJ2-3; a weak D match, TRBD2 (5 bases). V shed 2 bases and J shed 2 bases, with 14 bases lying between them. CDR1 and CDR2 (germline): MNHEY, SMNVEV (reference sequence). This CDR3 has 16 amino acids. CDR3: CASSLRSGSNTDTQYF. The DNA for the CDR3 is TGTGCCAGCAGTTTAAGAAGCGGATCAAACACAGATACGCAGTATTTT.

The CDR3 DNA reads TGTGCCAGCAGCACGACGGGCAGGGTGGAAGAGACCCAGTACTTC. It is translated as CASSTTGRVEETQYF. V usage is TRBV7-2 and J usage is TRBJ2-5; D possibly corresponds to TRBD1 (5 bases). V was shortened by 5 bases and J by 3 bases, with 16 bases between the two germline ends. The length of the CDR3 is 15 residues. Germline CDR1 is SGHTA and CDR2 is FQGNSA.

The chain employs TRBV21-1 and TRBJ2-1; TRBD1 was called by the table and not checked on the DNA. TRBV21-1 is assigned pseudogene status. This CDR3 has 12 amino acids. Here the CDR3 reads CASWDNYNEQFF. The DNA of the CDR3 is TGTGCCAGCTGGGACAACTACAATGAGCAGTTCTTC.

J is TRBJ1-1 and V is TRBV21-1; the table gives TRBD1 as D, unverified against the DNA. TRBV21-1 is noted as a pseudogene. The CDR3 length is 15 residues. The CDR3 spells CASIRNKNENTEAFF. In DNA form, the CDR3 reads TGTGCCAGCATCCGAAACAAGAATGAGAACACTGAAGCTTTCTTT.

The V and J genes are TRBV16 and TRBJ1-6; 9 positions match TRBD1. Per the germline V gene, CDR1 is KGHSY and CDR2 is FQNENV. The CDR3 consists of 15 residues. V lost 3 bases and J lost 9; bases outside the gene matches: 6. This CDR3 reads CASSQVQGARSPLHF. Here the CDR3 DNA reads TGTGCCAGCAGCCAGGTACAGGGGGCTCGTTCACCCCTCCACTTT.

The rearrangement links TRBV5-8 to TRBJ1-2; 8 bases agree with TRBD1. The V gene end was trimmed by 7 bases and the J gene end by 5 bases; junction bases not matched to a gene: 7. Per the germline V gene, CDR1 is SGHTS and CDR2 is YDEGEE. The CDR3 has 13 residues. The CDR3: CASLARQGYGYTF. The CDR3 DNA reads TGTGCCAGCTTGGCGAGACAGGGGTATGGCTACACCTTC.

The chain is built from TRBV30 and TRBJ1-2, with 7 bases aligning to TRBD1. V lost 2 bases and J lost 4; bases outside the gene matches: 7. The CDR3 spans 14 residues. CDR1 is GTSNPN and CDR2 is SVGIG in the germline V gene (reference sequence). The chain's CDR3 is CAWSRSDRFYGYTF. CDR3 DNA sequence: TGTGCCTGGAGTCGATCGGACAGGTTCTATGGCTACACCTTC.

The chain couples TRBV7-2 to TRBJ1-1; maybe TRBD1 (5 bases). V was clipped by 1 base and J by 1 base, with 10 bases between them. CDR3 length equals 15 residues. The germline gives CDR1 SGHTA, CDR2 FQGNSA. As DNA, the CDR3 is TGTGCCAGCAGCTTAGTTACAGGATGGAACACTGAAGCTTTCTTT. It yields the protein CASSLVTGWNTEAFF.

In this sample, this clone turned up a few times. J is TRBJ2-3 and V is TRBV5-1; TRBD1 is a possible D gene (5 bases). The CDR3 is 15 amino acids. Germline V lookup: CDR1 SGHRS, CDR2 YFSETQ. Trimming took off 2 bases at V and 0 bases at J, with 10 bases between the two ends. For the CDR3, the DNA is TGCGCCAGCAGCTTTGTAGGGGATAGCACAGATACGCAGTATTTT. It codes for CASSFVGDSTDTQYF.

The chain recombines TRBV4-1 with TRBJ2-3; 8 bases line up with TRBD2. V dropped 4 bases and J dropped 1; count of bases not matched to a gene: 1. The CDR3 length is 14 residues. Germline values: CDR1 MGHRA, CDR2 YSYEKL. The chain's CDR3 is CASSRSGGTDTQYF. DNA of the CDR3: TGCGCCAGCAGCCGTAGCGGGGGCACAGATACGCAGTATTTT.

This clone was recorded at least ten times. This chain connects TRBV18 to TRBJ1-1; tentative D call: TRBD1 (5 bases). Germline V CDR1 and CDR2: KGHSH, LQKENI. The V end lost 3 bases, the J end lost 5 bases, and 16 bases lay between the germline ends. This CDR3 is built from 15 residues. The CDR3 loop reads CASSPNSRVETEAFF. The CDR3 DNA reads as TGTGCCAGCTCACCGAATTCCAGGGTTGAAACTGAAGCTTTCTTT.

The chain joins TRBV9 to TRBJ1-2; the D is unclear. Germline assignment: CDR1 SGDLS and CDR2 YYNGEE. The CDR3 is 16 amino acids. Trimming pared 0 bases from V and 4 bases from J, leaving 16 bases between. The CDR3 spells CASSVELEEVGYGYTF. As DNA, the CDR3 is TGTGCCAGCAGCGTAGAGTTGGAGGAGGTGGGCTATGGCTACACCTTC.

This clone was counted between two and nine times. The gene calls are TRBV19 and TRBJ1-1; perhaps TRBD1 as D (6 bases). Germline V lookup: CDR1 LNHDA, CDR2 SQIVND (reference sequence). This CDR3 contains 14 residues. V shed 6 bases and J shed 4 bases, with 15 bases lying between them. This CDR3 reads CASRGGRESTEAFF. The CDR3 nucleotides read TGTGCCAGTAGAGGGGGGAGGGAAAGCACTGAAGCTTTCTTT.

The rearrangement links TRBV6-5 to TRBJ1-1, with a tentative D call TRBD1 (5 bases). Per germline, CDR1 MNHEY and CDR2 SVGAGI. The CDR3 is 15 amino acids. Trimming left V 0 bases short and J 3 bases short, with 11 bases between. CDR3 sequence reads: CASSYSFRVDTEAFF. DNA of the CDR3: TGTGCCAGCAGTTACTCTTTCAGGGTGGACACTGAAGCTTTCTTT.

The genes are TRBV12-3 or TRBV12-4 and TRBJ2-7; D is unresolved. V dropped 6 bases and J dropped 3 bases, with 9 bases sitting between them. CDR3 length equals 12 residues. CDR3 nucleotides: TGTGCCAGCAGCCCCTCCCGCTACGAGCAGTACTTC. It specifies CASSPSRYEQYF.

This chain links TRBV6-6 with TRBJ1-5; maybe TRBD1 (6 bases). CDR1 and CDR2 from the germline V gene are MNHNY and SVGAGI (reference sequence). The CDR3 spans 15 residues. Trimming cost V 5 bases and J 0 bases, with 11 bases left between them. CDR3 in DNA: TGTGCCAGCAGTATCGGACAGCTTAGCAATCAGCCCCAGCATTTT. This translates into CASSIGQLSNQPQHF.